One and the same sample provided the 4 T cell receptor beta chains below, sequenced in a study of control samples from healthy donors and cancer patients. Method: immunoSEQ multiplex PCR; TCRdb's copy keeps in-frame clones and lacks some. Of 60,000 to 75,000 clones listed, approximately 89% are singletons. The sequenced sample was PBMCs. Every receptor here comes from a man between 60 and 75 years old with colorectal cancer.

The V and J genes are TRBV5-1 and TRBJ1-5, with D possibly matching TRBD1 (5 bases). Germline loops: CDR1 SGHRS, CDR2 YFSETQ. CDR3 length: 15 amino acids. Trimming shortened V by 4 bases and J by 6 bases, and 17 bases separated the two germline ends. CDR3 in DNA: TGCGCCAGCAGCCCCGGACCGGGGAGGGGTCAGCCCCAGCATTTT. It yields the protein CASSPGPGRGQPQHF.

J is TRBJ2-2 and V is TRBV4-3, with 7 bases fitting TRBD1. Germline V gene lookup returns CDR1 LGHNA and CDR2 YSLEER. With V trimmed by 3 bases and J by 6 bases, 4 bases remained unmatched. This CDR3 has 14 amino acids. The CDR3 sequence is CASSHDRVAGELFF. CDR3 nucleotides: TGCGCCAGCAGCCATGACAGGGTTGCCGGGGAGCTGTTTTTT.

V usage is TRBV7-2 and J usage is TRBJ2-7; unclear D gene. Per germline, CDR1 SGHTA and CDR2 FQGNSA. V was clipped by 0 bases and J by 2 bases, with 14 bases between them. The CDR3 spans 16 residues. The CDR3 coding sequence is TGTGCCAGCAGCTTAGCGGGTCGGTTACTAACCTACGAGCAGTACTTC. As protein: CASSLAGRLLTYEQYF.

This rearrangement joins TRBV30 to TRBJ1-5, with 7 bases that match TRBD1. Germline CDR1 GTSNPN, CDR2 SVGIG (reference sequence). V was clipped by 6 bases and J by 8 bases; unmatched bases: 1. The CDR3 spans 10 residues. CDR3 sequence: CACTGEPQHF. CDR3 coding DNA: TGTGCCTGTACAGGGGAGCCCCAGCATTTT.